These 9 T cell receptor beta chains were all obtained from the same sample, sequenced in a study of blood T cell repertoires in COVID-19. This table comes from immunoSEQ multiplex PCR, and its TCRdb copy is limited to in-frame clones, with some not included. The sample lists around 170,000 clones, around 84% occurring once. The specimen was peripheral blood. The receptors stem from a man aged 50-60 years with active or convalescent COVID-19.

The chain combines TRBV21-1 with TRBJ1-6; TRBD1 is the table's D call and was not checked against the DNA. TRBV21-1 is flagged as a pseudogene. This CDR3 region has 15 residues. The CDR3 here is CASSNGDNRDSPLHF. As DNA, the CDR3 is TGTGCCAGCAGCAATGGGGATAACAGGGACTCACCCCTCCACTTT.

The chain joins TRBV5-6 to TRBJ1-6, with unresolved D. Germline V gene data show CDR1 as SGHDT and CDR2 as YYEEEE. V lost 4 bases, J lost 15 bases, and 17 bases lay in between. The CDR3 is 13 amino acids. The CDR3 reads CASSPLTDNNLHF. The CDR3 DNA reads TGTGCCAGCAGCCCCCTCACCGACAATAACCTCCACTTT.

The chain uses TRBV18 and TRBJ1-3, with TRBD1 matching 9 bases. The CDR3 runs 16 residues. With 3 bases clipped from V and 1 base from J, the junction kept 4 bases outside the gene matches. Germline loops: CDR1 KGHSH, CDR2 LQKENI. The CDR3 loop is CASSPDRGWSGNTIYF. Written as DNA, the CDR3 is TGTGCCAGCTCACCGGACAGGGGCTGGTCTGGAAACACCATATATTTT.

The chain employs TRBV11-2 and TRBJ1-4; 9 bases align to TRBD1. The CDR3 loop spans 16 amino acids. Trimming removed 5 bases from V and 5 bases from J; junction bases left unmatched: 9. Germline loops: CDR1 SGHAT, CDR2 FQNNGV. As DNA, the CDR3 is TGTGCCAGCAGCCCCTCCTGGACAGGGGTAAATGAAAAACTGTTTTTT. This translates into CASSPSWTGVNEKLFF.

The V call is TRBV19, the J call TRBJ1-6, with TRBD1 matching 7 bases. Germline trimming cut 1 base from V and 9 bases from J; bases unmatched to any gene: 6. The CDR3 runs 15 residues. Germline lookup yields CDR1 LNHDA and CDR2 SQIVND (reference sequence). The CDR3 spells CASSIVGGGGSPLHF. The CDR3 nucleotides are TGTGCCAGTAGTATAGTAGGAGGGGGCGGTTCACCCCTCCACTTT.

The chain employs TRBV7-2 and TRBJ2-3, with D uncertain. Germline V gene lookup returns CDR1 SGHTA and CDR2 FQGNSA. Trimming removed 5 bases at V and 3 bases at J, with 12 bases between. The CDR3 totals 14 residues. In DNA form, the CDR3 reads TGTGCCAGCAGCCTGGGTTGGGCGACAGATACGCAGTATTTT. Translated: CASSLGWATDTQYF.

The V and J genes are TRBV2 and TRBJ2-2, with D possibly TRBD1 on 6 matching bases. This CDR3 contains 15 residues. V lost 4 bases and J lost 2, with 11 bases in between. CDR1 SNHLY and CDR2 FYNNEI come from the germline V gene. The CDR3, as DNA: TGTGCCAGCAGTGCTCAGGGGCTCAACACCGGGGAGCTGTTTTTT. Translating gives CASSAQGLNTGELFF.

The chain links TRBV7-9 to TRBJ1-3; D is undetermined. The length of the CDR3 is 14 residues. Trimming removed 3 bases from V and 3 bases from J, with 9 bases in between. From germline, CDR1 is SEHNR and CDR2 FQNEAQ (reference sequence). In DNA, the CDR3 is TGTGCCAGCAGCTTTTCAGCGGATGGAAACACCATATATTTT. Protein: CASSFSADGNTIYF.

The rearrangement uses TRBV7-6 and TRBJ1-1; D unresolved. CDR1 is SGHVS, CDR2 FNYEAQ, per germline. This CDR3 is 13 amino acids long. V was clipped by 2 bases and J by 6 bases, with 10 bases between them. The CDR3 sequence: CASSLQVEAEAFF. CDR3 nucleotides: TGTGCCAGCAGCTTACAAGTGGAGGCTGAAGCTTTCTTT.